This TCR beta chain originates from a study of T cell responses to AZD1222 COVID-19 vaccine. TCRdb's table, derived via immunoSEQ multiplex PCR, lists solely in-frame clones and lacks some. The sample records approximately 110,000 clones, roughly nine tenths being singletons. Notes on the study in general: Baseline seropositivity occurred in only 5 to 7 AZD1222 recipients.

The length of the CDR3 is 13 residues. Looked up from germline, CDR1 is GTSNPN and CDR2 is SVGIG (reference sequence). Trimming stripped 7 bases from V and 0 bases from J, with 9 bases between. Concerning this clone: Its antigen remains unknown.

This material consisted of peripheral blood, taken on day 0 of AZD1222 vaccination. The chain links TRBV30 to TRBJ1-4; possible D gene TRBD1, 6 bases. The source of this sequence is an adult in good health. DNA for the CDR3: TGTGCCTCACAGGGATCAACTAATGAAAAACTGTTTTTT. Translation gives CASQGSTNEKLFF.